These 32 T cell receptor beta chains were all obtained from the same sample, sequenced in a study of identical twins. TCRdb itself ran the 5' RACE reads through MiXCR, one entry per CDR3 protein. Of some 710,000 distinct CDR3 sequences in the sample, over 5% are singletons; the top ten hold about 2%. The specimen was naive T cells sorted from blood. The receptors originated from a man aged 18 to 35 in good health.

This clonotype was counted ten times or more. The gene calls are TRBV6-2 or TRBV6-3 and TRBJ2-1, with 15 nucleotides matching TRBD2. Germline CDR1 is MNHEY and CDR2 is SVGEGT. CDR3 length equals 16 residues. Trimming at V came to 7 bases and at J to 7 bases, leaving 8 bases not matched to a gene. The CDR3 loop reads CASNDQGLAGGNEQFF. In DNA form, the CDR3 reads TGTGCCAGCAACGACCAAGGACTAGCGGGAGGGAATGAGCAGTTCTTC.

Comments on this clonotype: One junction end does not reproduce the germline sequence, and a read error may be involved. The chain carries TRBV4-1 and TRBJ2-3; TRBD2 matches at 9 bases. The germline V gene has CDR1 MGHRA and CDR2 YSYEKL. The CDR3 covers 12 residues. CDR3 bases: TGCGCCAGCAGCCAATCTAGCGGGGCCGTGGTTTTT. This translates into CASSQSSGAVVF.

The chain couples TRBV20-1 to TRBJ2-3; D tentatively fits TRBD1 or TRBD2 (6 bases each). There are 15 residues in the CDR3. V was clipped by 6 bases and J by 4 bases, with 20 bases between them. Germline values: CDR1 DFQATT, CDR2 SNEGSKA (reference sequence). The CDR3 protein is CSARRGARSPDTQYF. In nucleotides, the CDR3 is TGCAGTGCCCGGAGGGGGGCACGGAGCCCAGATACGCAGTATTTT.

This clonotype has only a few counts. The chain employs TRBV3-1 and TRBJ2-3; a possible D gene is TRBD2 (6 bases). CDR1 LGHDT and CDR2 YNNKEL come from the germline V gene (reference sequence). V dropped 0 bases and J dropped 7 bases, with 11 bases sitting between them. The CDR3 is 14 residues long. CDR3 loop: CASSQEAGSNTQYF. The CDR3 nucleotides are TGTGCCAGCAGCCAAGAGGCCGGGAGTAATACGCAGTATTTT.

This clonotype was picked up a small number of times. J is TRBJ1-5 and V is TRBV4-3, with D hard to call. The CDR3 is 15 residues long. Trimming took off 0 bases at V and 7 bases at J, with 13 bases between the two ends. Germline V gene lookup returns CDR1 LGHNA and CDR2 YSLEER. The CDR3 DNA reads TGCGCCAGCAGCCAAGATCACCGGGGAGGCCAGCCCCAGCATTTT. Protein sequence: CASSQDHRGGQPQHF.

This clonotype appeared many times. The rearrangement uses TRBV7-9 and TRBJ2-1; 7 bases are shared with TRBD2. CDR3 length: 14 amino acids. Germline loops: CDR1 SEHNR, CDR2 FQNEAQ (reference sequence). V shed 3 bases, J shed 7 bases, and the junction held 6 bases outside the gene matches. CDR3 residues: CASSFDLAVNEQFF. The CDR3 nucleotides read TGTGCCAGCAGCTTCGACCTAGCGGTGAATGAGCAGTTCTTC.

This clonotype was picked up many times. The V and J genes are TRBV5-1 and TRBJ2-5; 8 bases align to TRBD1. V gave up 0 bases and J gave up 5 bases; unmatched junction bases: 6. The germline V gene has CDR1 SGHRS and CDR2 YFSETQ. The CDR3 runs to 15 residues. The CDR3 sequence: CASSLGTGTGETQYF. CDR3 DNA sequence: TGCGCCAGCAGCTTGGGGACAGGGACCGGCGAGACCCAGTACTTC. The full variable domain, with the rest looked up from reference TRBV5-1 and TRBJ2-5, is KAGVTQTPRYLIKTRGQQVTLSCSPISGHRSVSWYQQTPGQGLQFLFEYFSETQRNKGNFPGRFSGRQFSNSRSEMNVSTLELGDSALYLCASSLGTGTGETQYFGPGTRLLVL.

This clonotype occurred a few times. The V and J genes are TRBV3-1 and TRBJ2-1; 8 bases align to TRBD2. Germline loops: CDR1 LGHDT, CDR2 YNNKEL (reference sequence). V gave up 0 bases and J gave up 0 bases; unmatched junction bases: 4. The CDR3 covers 17 residues. The CDR3 loop reads CASSQEIAGSSYNEQFF. Here the CDR3 DNA reads TGTGCCAGCAGCCAAGAGATAGCGGGAAGCTCCTACAATGAGCAGTTCTTC.

This clonotype has ten or more counts. This chain connects TRBV12-3 or TRBV12-4 to TRBJ2-5; 7 bases agree with TRBD1. The CDR3 covers 15 residues. V shed 4 bases and J 4 bases; nucleotides not matched to a gene: 9. In DNA, the CDR3 is TGTGCCAGCAGTTCCCCCTGGACAGGATCAGAGACCCAGTACTTC. Translated, it gives CASSSPWTGSETQYF.

This clonotype was detected ten times or more. V usage is TRBV7-2 and J usage is TRBJ2-1, with 7 bases identical to TRBD2. Per germline, CDR1 SGHTA and CDR2 FQGNSA. Trimming at V came to 2 bases and at J to 4 bases, leaving 8 bases not matched to a gene. This CDR3 has 16 residues. This CDR3 reads CASSLFWASGYNEQFF. The CDR3 coding sequence is TGTGCCAGCAGCTTATTCTGGGCTAGCGGATACAATGAGCAGTTCTTC.

This clonotype was detected a few times. V gene TRBV11-2 combines with J gene TRBJ2-4, with 7 bases aligning to TRBD2. This CDR3 has 17 amino acids. V was pared by 0 bases and J by 8 bases, with 13 bases of the junction left unmatched. The germline CDR1 and CDR2 sequences are SGHAT and FQNNGV. The CDR3 reads CASSLDLTGGPFDIQYF. DNA for the CDR3: TGTGCCAGCAGCTTAGATCTTACGGGAGGTCCGTTTGACATTCAGTACTTC.

This clonotype appeared a few times. The V and J genes are TRBV5-5 and TRBJ2-5; D call uncertain. Per the germline V gene, CDR1 is SGHKS and CDR2 is YYEKEE (reference sequence). Trimming left V 4 bases short and J 5 bases short, with 12 bases between. The CDR3 runs to 13 residues. The CDR3 bases are TGTGCCAGCAGCGTACTCGGGTGGGAGACCCAGTACTTC. It encodes CASSVLGWETQYF.

The rearrangement joins TRBV2 to TRBJ2-3; D is perhaps TRBD1 or TRBD2 (5 bases each). The germline V gene encodes CDR1 SNHLY and CDR2 FYNNEI. Trimming shortened V by 7 bases and J by 1 base, and 15 bases separated the two germline ends. The CDR3 is 15 amino acids. CDR3 protein: CASIGTAEGTDTQYF. The DNA for the CDR3 is TGTGCCAGCATCGGGACCGCGGAGGGCACAGATACGCAGTATTTT.

The chain carries TRBV27 and TRBJ1-1, with D unclear. The CDR3 is 12 amino acids. Per the germline V gene, CDR1 is MNHEY and CDR2 is SMNVEV (reference sequence). V was shortened by 6 bases and J by 5 bases, with 10 bases between the two germline ends. The CDR3 DNA follows: TGTGCCAGCAGCAACCCCGGGACTGAAGCTTTCTTT. Protein sequence: CASSNPGTEAFF.

This clonotype has a count of ten or more. This chain uses TRBV10-3 with TRBJ1-5, with D tentatively TRBD1 (6 bases). CDR3 length equals 13 residues. Germline CDR1 reads ENHRY; CDR2 reads SYGVKD. Trimming removed 5 bases from V and 7 bases from J, with 12 bases in between. CDR3 coding DNA: TGTGCCATCAGTACCCAGGGGAACCAGCCCCAGCATTTT. This gives the protein CAISTQGNQPQHF.

This rearrangement joins TRBV27 to TRBJ2-3; no firm D call. Germline V gene data show CDR1 as MNHEY and CDR2 as SMNVEV (reference sequence). Trimming took off 5 bases at V and 2 bases at J, with 14 bases between the two ends. This CDR3 is 15 amino acids long. The CDR3 loop reads CASSRLGGHTDTQYF. The DNA of the CDR3 is TGTGCCAGCAGTCGCTTGGGTGGGCACACAGATACGCAGTATTTT.

There are many counts of this clonotype. The genes are TRBV4-1 and TRBJ2-1; D is undetermined. Trimming stripped 0 bases from V and 7 bases from J, with 7 bases between. The germline gives CDR1 MGHRA, CDR2 YSYEKL. The CDR3 has 13 amino acids. The CDR3 loop is CASSQEGFNEQFF. The CDR3 nucleotides are TGCGCCAGCAGCCAAGAGGGGTTTAATGAGCAGTTCTTC.

The chain employs TRBV29-1 and TRBJ1-3; D perhaps matches TRBD1 (5 bases). Trimming left V 4 bases short and J 0 bases short, with 10 bases between. The CDR3 spans 14 residues. The V gene's germline CDR1 is SQVTM and CDR2 ANQGSEA. Written as DNA, the CDR3 is TGCAGCGTTGCCAGGGCCAGCTCTGGAAACACCATATATTTT. Its translation is CSVARASSGNTIYF.

This clonotype was picked up a small number of times. CDR3 region: CATSRASGTEAFF. CDR3 in DNA: TGTGCCACCAGCAGAGCGAGTGGCACTGAAGCTTTCTTT. This sequence joins TRBV15 and TRBJ1-1; D call uncertain. CDR3 size: 13 residues. The V end was cut by 1 base, the J end by 4 bases, with 7 bases between. Germline CDR1 and CDR2: LNHNV and YYDKDF (reference sequence).

This clonotype has ten or more counts. The chain joins TRBV12-3 or TRBV12-4 to TRBJ2-3; 8 bases line up with TRBD2. This CDR3 has 14 amino acids. Unmatched junction bases numbered 13, after V lost 6 bases and J lost 11 bases. The CDR3 region is CASRVAGRTWGQYF. The DNA for the CDR3 is TGTGCCAGCAGAGTAGCGGGGCGCACGTGGGGGCAGTATTTT.

The rearrangement joins TRBV27 to TRBJ2-2; no firm D call. The CDR3 has 14 residues. Germline V gives CDR1 MNHEY, CDR2 SMNVEV (reference sequence). V dropped 6 bases and J dropped 6 bases, with 14 bases sitting between them. CDR3 in amino acids: CASSITVAPGELFF. The CDR3 DNA reads TGTGCCAGCAGCATAACAGTCGCCCCCGGGGAGCTGTTTTTT.

This clonotype was observed a handful of times. This chain uses TRBV29-1 with TRBJ2-3, with D possibly called TRBD1 or TRBD2 (6 bases each). The V and J ends lost 7 bases and 4 bases respectively, with 15 bases between them. Germline-derived CDR1 and CDR2 are SQVTM and ANQGSEA. The CDR3 loop spans 13 amino acids. This CDR3 is CSGTGRFSDTQYF. For the CDR3, the DNA is TGCAGCGGAACAGGGAGGTTTTCAGATACGCAGTATTTT.

This clonotype showed up many times. V usage is TRBV25-1 and J usage is TRBJ2-7; D unclear. The CDR3 has 13 amino acids. Germline lookup yields CDR1 MGHDK and CDR2 SYGVNS. V was shortened by 3 bases and J by 0 bases, with 6 bases between the two germline ends. The CDR3 loop is CASSDPSSYEQYV. In DNA form, the CDR3 reads TGTGCCAGCAGTGATCCCAGCTCCTACGAGCAGTACGTC.

This clonotype has more than one count but fewer than ten. The CDR3 DNA reads as TGTGCCAGCAGCCAAGATAGGGCTAGCGGGAACATTCAGTACTTC. Protein: CASSQDRASGNIQYF. The chain couples TRBV4-2 to TRBJ2-4; 8 positions match TRBD2. CDR1 is LGHNA, CDR2 YNFKEQ, per germline. The CDR3 sequence is 15 residues long. The V and J ends lost 0 bases and 7 bases, in that order; junction bases with no gene match: 5.

This clonotype was seen many times. The CDR3 is CASSRRDYGNLNTEAFF. Here the CDR3 DNA reads TGCGCCAGCAGTCGCCGCGACTATGGGAACCTGAACACTGAAGCTTTCTTT. V usage is TRBV5-1 and J usage is TRBJ1-1, with D hard to call. Trimming cost V 5 bases and J 0 bases, with 20 bases left between them. The CDR3 sequence is 17 residues long. The germline gives CDR1 SGHRS, CDR2 YFSETQ. Based on the CDR3 plus reference TRBV5-1 and TRBJ1-1, the full variable domain is KAGVTQTPRYLIKTRGQQVTLSCSPISGHRSVSWYQQTPGQGLQFLFEYFSETQRNKGNFPGRFSGRQFSNSRSEMNVSTLELGDSALYLCASSRRDYGNLNTEAFFGQGTRLTVV.

This clonotype was found many times. The rearrangement uses TRBV5-5 and TRBJ2-2; 13 bases line up with TRBD2. The CDR3 is 18 amino acids. CDR1 and CDR2 from the germline V gene are SGHKS and YYEKEE (reference sequence). Trimming at V came to 0 bases and at J to 3 bases, leaving 5 bases not matched to a gene. The CDR3 is CASSLGQLAGGYTGELFF. CDR3 DNA sequence: TGTGCCAGCAGCTTGGGCCAACTAGCGGGAGGGTACACCGGGGAGCTGTTTTTT.

This clonotype was observed at least ten times. The chain links TRBV9 to TRBJ2-3, with 14 bases identical to TRBD2. The J segment lost 14 bases and the V segment lost 0 bases, leaving 8 bases of the junction unmatched. Germline CDR1 and CDR2: SGDLS and YYNGEE. The length of the CDR3 is 15 residues. CDR3 loop: CASSVEGTSGSLLYF. CDR3 in DNA: TGTGCCAGCAGCGTAGAGGGGACTAGCGGGAGTTTACTGTATTTT.

CDR3 loop: CASSLGQRSYNEQFF. In DNA, the CDR3 is TGTGCCAGCAGCTTGGGGCAGCGTTCCTACAATGAGCAGTTCTTC. V is TRBV5-5 and J is TRBJ2-1; no reliable D call. The germline V gene has CDR1 SGHKS and CDR2 YYEKEE (reference sequence). This CDR3 has 15 residues. Trimming cost V 0 bases and J 1 base, with 8 bases left between them.

In regard to this clonotype: One end of the junction does not line up with germline, which may come from a read error. The rearrangement links TRBV18 to TRBJ2-1; 14 bases are a match to TRBD2. CDR3 length: 13 residues. The germline V gene encodes CDR1 KGHSH and CDR2 LQKENI. The CDR3 nucleotides read TGTGCCAGCTCTCGACTCGGGACTAGCGGGAGTACTTTC. This encodes CASSRLGTSGSTF. The full variable domain, with the rest looked up from reference TRBV18 and TRBJ2-1, is NAGVMQNPRHLVRRRGQEARLRCSPMKGHSHVYWYRQLPEEGLKFMVYLQKENIIDESGMPKERFSAEFPKEGPSILRIQQVVRGDSAAYFCASSRLGTSGSTFGPGTRLTVL.

This clonotype came up a few times. The genes are TRBV6-2 or TRBV6-3 and TRBJ2-3; D is unresolved. Germline loops: CDR1 MNHEY, CDR2 SVGEGT. The CDR3 extends over 20 amino acids. V lost 6 bases and J lost 0, with 28 bases in between. CDR3 nucleotide sequence: TGTGCCAGCAGCCGGTCGCCACGGCTCCGGATGCCGAAGAGCACAGATACGCAGTATTTT. Translation gives CASSRSPRLRMPKSTDTQYF.

This clonotype was seen a few times. The chain links TRBV7-9 to TRBJ1-5; D gene ambiguous. V lost 2 bases to trimming and J lost 4 bases, with 9 bases between them. The CDR3 sequence is 14 residues long. The germline V gene encodes CDR1 SEHNR and CDR2 FQNEAQ (reference sequence). CDR3 residues: CASSLRTANQPQHF. Written as DNA, the CDR3 is TGTGCCAGCAGCTTACGTACAGCAAATCAGCCCCAGCATTTT.

The gene calls are TRBV7-8 and TRBJ2-1, with D uncertain. V was cut by 1 base and J by 9 bases, with 10 bases left in between. The CDR3 consists of 13 residues. Germline values: CDR1 SGHVS, CDR2 FQNEAQ. The DNA for the CDR3 is TGTGCCAGCAGCTTAGTCAAAACCCGTGAGCAGTTCTTC. Its protein is CASSLVKTREQFF.